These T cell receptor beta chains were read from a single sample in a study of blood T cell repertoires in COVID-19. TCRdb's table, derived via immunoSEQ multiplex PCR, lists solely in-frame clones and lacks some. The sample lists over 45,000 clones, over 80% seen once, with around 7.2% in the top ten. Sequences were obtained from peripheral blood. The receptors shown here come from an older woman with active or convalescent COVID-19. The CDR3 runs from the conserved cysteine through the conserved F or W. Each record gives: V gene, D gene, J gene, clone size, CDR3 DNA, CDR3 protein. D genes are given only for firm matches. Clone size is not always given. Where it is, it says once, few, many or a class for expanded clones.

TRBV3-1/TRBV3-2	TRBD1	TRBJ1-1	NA	TGTGCCAGCAGCCAAGGACAGGGTCAGACTGAAGCTTTCTTT	CASSQGQGQTEAFF
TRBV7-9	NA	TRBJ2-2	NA	TGTGCCAGCAGCCCGCGCGATGGGAACACCGGGGAGCTGTTTTTT	CASSPRDGNTGELFF
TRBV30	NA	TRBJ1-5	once	TGTGCCTGGAGTGTACGTTCAGGGGCAGGGCGCAATCAGCCCCAGCATTTT	CAWSVRSGAGRNQPQHF
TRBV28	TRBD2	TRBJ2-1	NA	TGTGCCAGCAGTGTCCCGGGGGGGGAGCAGTTCTTC	CASSVPGGEQFF
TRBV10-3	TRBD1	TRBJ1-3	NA	TGTGCCACCTGGACAGGCGACTCTGGAAACACCATATATTTT	CATWTGDSGNTIYF
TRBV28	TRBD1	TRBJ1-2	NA	TGTGCCAGCAGTTTTTCTAGGGGGCTGGTTGGCTACACCTTC	CASSFSRGLVGYTF
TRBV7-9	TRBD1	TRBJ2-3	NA	TGTGCCAGCAGCTCCGGGACAGGGGCACACACAGATACGCAGTATTTT	CASSSGTGAHTDTQYF
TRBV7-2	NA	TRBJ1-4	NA	TGTGCCAGCAGCTTAGTGGGGCGCCGGACTGAAAAACTGTTTTTT	CASSLVGRRTEKLFF
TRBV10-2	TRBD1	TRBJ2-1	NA	TGCGCCAGCAGTTCGACGGACAGGCTCAACAATGAGCAGTTCTTC	CASSSTDRLNNEQFF
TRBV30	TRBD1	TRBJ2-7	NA	TGTGCCTGGAGCCCCGTAGACAGGGTTAGCTTTTGGGGCTACGAGCAGTACTTC	CAWSPVDRVSFWGYEQYF
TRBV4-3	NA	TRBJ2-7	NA	TGCGCCAGCAGCCAAGAAGGAGGACGAGACTACGAGCAGTACTTC	CASSQEGGRDYEQYF
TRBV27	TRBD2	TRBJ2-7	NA	TGTGCCAGCAGCCGACGTACTAGCGGGGACTCCTACGAGCAGTACTTC	CASSRRTSGDSYEQYF
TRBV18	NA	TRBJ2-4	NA	TGTGCCAGCTCACCACCGGAGATCGCCGGAGCCAAAAACATTCAGTACTTC	CASSPPEIAGAKNIQYF
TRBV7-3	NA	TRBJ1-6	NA	TGTGCCAGCAGCTTAAACAGGGAGTCACCCCTCCACTTT	CASSLNRESPLHF
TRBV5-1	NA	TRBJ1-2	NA	TGCGCCAGCAGGGAGGGGTCCCAACTTAACTATGGCTACACCTTC	CASREGSQLNYGYTF
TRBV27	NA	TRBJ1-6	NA	TGTGCCAGCAGTTGGTCCAGGGGCTATAATTCACCCCTCCACTTT	CASSWSRGYNSPLHF
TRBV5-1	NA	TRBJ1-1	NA	TGCGCCAGCAGTTACCGGGACACGAACACTGAAGCTTTCTTT	CASSYRDTNTEAFF
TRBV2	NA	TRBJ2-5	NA	TGTGCCAGCAGTGCCTCGTATACTCAAGAGACCCAGTACTTC	CASSASYTQETQYF
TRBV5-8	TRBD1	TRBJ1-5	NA	TGTGCCAGCAGCTCGGACCGGGACAGAGACCAGCATTTT	CASSSDRDRDQHF
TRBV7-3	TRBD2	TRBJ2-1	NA	TGTGCCAGCAGCGCGGGACTAGCGGGAGTGAATGAGCAGTTCTTC	CASSAGLAGVNEQFF
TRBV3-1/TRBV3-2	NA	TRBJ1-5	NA	TGTGCCAGCAGCCAAGGTCACGGGGGTAGCAATCAGCCCCAGCATTTT	CASSQGHGGSNQPQHF
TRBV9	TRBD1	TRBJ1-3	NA	TGTGCCAGCAGCGCCCGACAGGGGGGAAACACCATATATTTT	CASSARQGGNTIYF
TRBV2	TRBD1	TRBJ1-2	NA	TGTGCCAGCAGTGGGGACAGGATCCCTGGCTACACCTTC	CASSGDRIPGYTF
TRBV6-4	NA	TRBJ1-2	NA	TGTGCCAGCGCCCCGGGGAGCGCTAACTATGGCTACACCTTC	CASAPGSANYGYTF
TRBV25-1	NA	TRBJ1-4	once	TGTGCCAGCAGTGAGGGAACAGGGCGCGAAAAACTGTTTTTT	CASSEGTGREKLFF
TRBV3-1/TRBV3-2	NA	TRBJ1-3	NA	TGTGCCAGCAGCCAAGAGTGGTGGGAGAGCTCTGGAAACACCATATATTTT	CASSQEWWESSGNTIYF
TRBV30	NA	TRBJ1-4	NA	TGTGCCGCACGGACCGGGAAAAAGGGAAAACTGTTTTTT	CAARTGKKGKLFF
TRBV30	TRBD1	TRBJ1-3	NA	TGTGCCTGGAGTCTTCCGACAGGGGGCCCTGGAAACACCATATATTTT	CAWSLPTGGPGNTIYF
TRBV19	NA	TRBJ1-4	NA	TGTGCCAGTAGGAGTTGGCTCACGACAGGTTCTAATGAAAAACTGTTTTTT	CASRSWLTTGSNEKLFF
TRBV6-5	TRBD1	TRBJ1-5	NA	TGTGCCAGCAGTTGGACAGGGGGCAATCAGCCCCAGCATTTT	CASSWTGGNQPQHF
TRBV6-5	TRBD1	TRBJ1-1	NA	TGTGCCAGCAGGCCGACAGGGCTTGAAGCTTTCTTT	CASRPTGLEAFF
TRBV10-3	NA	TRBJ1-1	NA	TGTGCCATCAGTGAGTCTGGCAGGCTGGAGGCGAACACTGAAGCTTTCTTT	CAISESGRLEANTEAFF
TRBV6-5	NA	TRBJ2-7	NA	TGTGCCAGCAGTCTGGGGCCGTCGAGCTCCTACGAGCAGTACTTC	CASSLGPSSSYEQYF
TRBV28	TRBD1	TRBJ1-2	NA	TGTGCCAGCAGCCCTGACAGGGTTGGCTATGGCTACACCTTC	CASSPDRVGYGYTF
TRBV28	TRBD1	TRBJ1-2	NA	TGTGCCGGGAGGAGACAGGGTTGGGAGTATGGCTACACCTTC	CAGRRQGWEYGYTF
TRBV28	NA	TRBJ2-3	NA	TGTGCCAGCAGTTTACTTTCCACAGATACGCAGTATTTT	CASSLLSTDTQYF
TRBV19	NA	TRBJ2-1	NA	TGTGCCAGTAGCCCTACCGACACCTACAATGAGCAGTTCTTC	CASSPTDTYNEQFF
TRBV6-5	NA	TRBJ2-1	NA	TGTGCCAGCAGTTACGACGGGATTAGCTCCTACAATGAGCAGTTCTTC	CASSYDGISSYNEQFF
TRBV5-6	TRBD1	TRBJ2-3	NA	TGTGCCAGCAGCCAGGGGGAGGATACGCAGTATTTT	CASSQGEDTQYF
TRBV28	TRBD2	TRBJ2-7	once	TGTGCCAGCAGTTTAGAGCGGGGGAACTACGAGCAGTACTTC	CASSLERGNYEQYF
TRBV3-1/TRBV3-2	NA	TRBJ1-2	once	TGTGCCAGCAGCCAAGTCAGCGAGGACTATGGCTACACCTTC	CASSQVSEDYGYTF
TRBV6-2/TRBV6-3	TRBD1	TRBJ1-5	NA	TGTGCCAGCAGTAGATCGGCAGGGGGCTTTGGCAATCAGCCCCAGCATTTT	CASSRSAGGFGNQPQHF
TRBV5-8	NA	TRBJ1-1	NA	TGTGCCAGCAGTCGAGGGGGAAACACTGAAGCTTTCTTT	CASSRGGNTEAFF
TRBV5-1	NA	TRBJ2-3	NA	TGCGCCAGCAGCCCAGCTTCTCGGGGGGCGAGATTAGGCACAGATACGCAGTATTTT	CASSPASRGARLGTDTQYF
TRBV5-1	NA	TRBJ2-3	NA	TGCGCCAGCAGCTTGGCCCTAGCTCCTAGCACAGATACGCAGTATTTT	CASSLALAPSTDTQYF
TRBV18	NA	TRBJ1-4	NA	TGTGCCAGCTCTCCGACAGGCAATAATGAAAAACTGTTTTTT	CASSPTGNNEKLFF
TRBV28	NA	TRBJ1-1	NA	TGTGCCAGCAGTTTATTATCCGGGGTGGCTGAAGCTTTCTTT	CASSLLSGVAEAFF
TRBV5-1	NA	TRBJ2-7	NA	TGCGCCAGCAGCTTCCTGCGGGGGCCGTCCTACGAGCAGTACTTC	CASSFLRGPSYEQYF
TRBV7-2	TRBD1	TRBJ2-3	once	TGTGCCAGCAGCTTAGCCTCAGGACAGGGCACAGATACGCAGTATTTT	CASSLASGQGTDTQYF
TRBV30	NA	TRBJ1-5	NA	TGTGCCTGGACAAGGGGCAGTGTGGATCAGCCCCAGCATTTT	CAWTRGSVDQPQHF
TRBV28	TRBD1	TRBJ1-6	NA	TGTGCCAGCAGCCCAGGGGGACAGGGTACGAGGAATTCACCCCTCCACTTT	CASSPGGQGTRNSPLHF
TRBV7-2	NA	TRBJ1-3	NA	TGTGCCAGCAGCCTTTACTCCTCCTCTGGAAACACCATATATTTT	CASSLYSSSGNTIYF
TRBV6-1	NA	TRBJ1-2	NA	TGTGCCAGCAGTGAAGCCTTCTATGGCTACACCTTC	CASSEAFYGYTF
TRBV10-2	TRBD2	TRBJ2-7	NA	TGCGCCAGCAGTGCTAGCGGGGCCTACGAGCAGTACTTC	CASSASGAYEQYF
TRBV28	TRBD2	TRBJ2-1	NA	TGTGCCAGCAGTTTCATAGCGGGAGGTAACAATGAGCAGTTCTTC	CASSFIAGGNNEQFF
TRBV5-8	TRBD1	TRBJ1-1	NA	TGTGCCAGCAGCTTGTTCACAGGGGTCATGAACACTGAAGCTTTCTTT	CASSLFTGVMNTEAFF